Following are 22 T cell receptor beta chains from one sample sequenced in a study of regulatory T cells in long-lasting Graves disease. Regarding time point: newly diagnosed GD, antithyroid drugs for less than 3 months. Scientists built the TCR library using RNA that was extracted from PBMCs. Investigators prepared the TCR beta libraries by applying iRepertoire HTBI primers and Arm-PCR of CDR3 regions. TCRdb ran MiXCR on the multiplex PCR reads and lists one entry per CDR3 protein. The sample shows approximately 310,000 distinct CDR3 sequences, roughly 18% of them seen only once. The sequenced sample was peripheral blood mononuclear cells (PBMCs), obtained at new diagnosis, from a patient treated with antithyroid drugs. Receptors originate from a female donor with Graves disease.

This clonotype showed up many times. The V call is TRBV11-2, the J call TRBJ2-7; D gene uncertain. The CDR3 is 12 amino acids. CDR1 and CDR2 from the germline V gene are SGHAT and FQNNGV. Trimming pared 2 bases from V and 2 bases from J, leaving 4 bases between. The CDR3 here is CASSLSTYEQYF. DNA for the CDR3: TGTGCCAGCAGCTTAAGTACCTACGAGCAGTACTTC.

This clonotype was picked up many times. V usage is TRBV5-4 and J usage is TRBJ1-4, with D possibly matching TRBD1 (5 bases). V lost 5 bases, J lost 1 base, and 21 bases lay in between. The CDR3 loop spans 18 amino acids. The germline gives CDR1 SGHNT, CDR2 YYREEE (reference sequence). The CDR3 region has the DNA TGTGCCAGCAGTTCCGGGACTCCCGGCTCCCTAACTAATGAAAAACTGTTTTTT. Its translation: CASSSGTPGSLTNEKLFF.

The chain joins TRBV10-3 to TRBJ2-3, with 14 bases aligning to TRBD2. The J segment lost 1 base and the V segment lost 7 bases, leaving 1 base of the junction unmatched. Germline CDR1 and CDR2: ENHRY and SYGVKD. This CDR3 has 15 residues. For the CDR3, the DNA is TGTGCCATCACGGGACTAGCGGGAGGCACAGATACGCAGTATTTT. This sequence encodes CAITGLAGGTDTQYF.

This clonotype was recorded many times. The V and J genes are TRBV7-3 and TRBJ2-5; 8 bases line up with TRBD2. The CDR3 length is 15 residues. The V segment lost 5 bases and the J segment 4 bases; nucleotides outside the gene matches: 9. Germline assignment: CDR1 SGHTA and CDR2 FQGTGA. CDR3 sequence reads: CASSPPGGTTETQYF. For the CDR3, the DNA is TGTGCCAGCAGCCCCCCGGGGGGGACAACAGAGACCCAGTACTTC. The full variable domain, in which reference TRBV7-3 and TRBJ2-5 provide the parts outside the CDR3, is GAGVSQTPSNKVTEKGKYVELRCDPISGHTALYWYRQSLGQGPEFLIYFQGTGAADDSGLPNDRFFAVRPEGSVSTLKIQRTERGDSAVYLCASSPPGGTTETQYFGPGTRLLVL.

The table lists this clonotype with a few counts. The chain combines TRBV30 with TRBJ1-4; the D gene is possibly TRBD1 (5 bases). This CDR3 contains 14 residues. Trimming took 0 bases from V and 7 from J, leaving 12 bases between them. Per germline, CDR1 GTSNPN and CDR2 SVGIG (reference sequence). The CDR3 spells CAWSVKGPGEKLFF. The CDR3 DNA reads as TGTGCCTGGAGTGTAAAGGGACCTGGTGAAAAACTGTTTTTT. The full variable domain, completed using reference TRBV30 and TRBJ1-4, is SQTIHQWPATLVQPVGSPLSLECTVEGTSNPNLYWYRQAAGRGLQLLFYSVGIGQISSEVPQNLSASRPQDRQFILSSKKLLLSDSGFYLCAWSVKGPGEKLFFGSGTQLSVL.

This clonotype was observed many times. The chain is built from TRBV11-2 and TRBJ1-2; 11 bases map to TRBD1. The CDR3 runs to 14 residues. Unmatched junction bases numbered 2, after V lost 5 bases and J lost 3 bases. Per germline, CDR1 SGHAT and CDR2 FQNNGV. This CDR3 reads CASSRDRGDYGYTF. Here the CDR3 DNA reads TGTGCCAGCAGCCGGGACAGGGGGGACTATGGCTACACCTTC.

In the case of this clonotype: A much larger clone lies a single base off, so this may be a read error. The rearrangement links TRBV7-8 to TRBJ1-4; the D gene is possibly TRBD1 (6 bases). The CDR3 is 16 residues long. The germline V gene has CDR1 SGHVS and CDR2 FQNEAQ. The CDR3 nucleotides are TGTGCCAGCAGCTTAGTTGGAGGGGGAGTAGGAGAAAAACTGTTGTTT. It is translated as CASSLVGGGVGEKLLF.

The V and J genes are TRBV9 and TRBJ2-2; 10 positions agree with TRBD1. The CDR3 runs 15 residues. Germline CDR1 reads SGDLS; CDR2 reads YYNGEE. After removal of 6 bases from V and 2 bases from J, the junction contained 4 bases not matched to a gene. The CDR3 DNA follows: TGTGCCAGCACCCCGACAGGGGGCAACACCGGGGAGCTGTTTTTT. Translated, it gives CASTPTGGNTGELFF.

This clonotype was observed a few times. The CDR3 does not end in the conserved phenylalanine or tryptophan, so this is likely a read error. J is TRBJ1-2 and V is TRBV28, with D maybe TRBD1 (5 bases). The CDR3 contains 16 residues. CDR1 and CDR2 (germline): MDHEN, SYDVKM. V was cut by 6 bases and J by 5 bases, with 22 bases left in between. CDR3 coding DNA: TGTGCCAGCAGCTTAGGACCGGGACGCTCATTTTATGGCTACACCCTC. The encoded protein is CASSLGPGRSFYGYTL.

In its sample, this clonotype was seen many times. The chain uses TRBV12-3 or TRBV12-4 and TRBJ1-3; D is perhaps TRBD1 (5 bases). The CDR3 runs 13 residues. The CDR3 DNA reads TGTGGTGGGGGGACTTCACGAGGAAACACCATATATTTT. Residues: CGGGTSRGNTIYF.

The chain recombines TRBV20-1 with TRBJ2-5; D perhaps matches TRBD2 (7 bases). The ends were cut back, 2 bases at V and 1 base at J, with 14 bases in the middle. This CDR3 spans 15 amino acids. Germline V lookup: CDR1 DFQATT, CDR2 SNEGSKA (reference sequence). CDR3 residues: CSARPGGGGQETQYF. CDR3 coding DNA: TGCAGTGCTAGACCTGGGGGCGGGGGCCAAGAGACCCAGTACTTC.

This clonotype has a count of ten or more. The rearrangement links TRBV11-3 to TRBJ1-2; 8 nucleotides agree with TRBD1. The V gene end was trimmed by 5 bases and the J gene end by 5 bases; junction bases not matched to a gene: 19. Germline V gene data show CDR1 as SGHNT and CDR2 as YENEEA. There are 18 residues in the CDR3. The CDR3 sequence: CASSKSSGRTGPGYGYTF. The CDR3 DNA is TGTGCCAGCAGCAAATCGAGTGGGCGGACAGGGCCTGGGTATGGCTACACCTTC. Supplemented by reference TRBV11-3 and TRBJ1-2, the full variable domain reads EAGVVQSPRYKIIEKKQPVAFWCNPISGHNTLYWYLQNLGQGPELLIRYENEEAVDDSQLPKDRFSAERLKGVDSTLKIQPAELGDSAVYLCASSKSSGRTGPGYGYTFGSGTRLTVV.

There are many counts of this clonotype. The chain joins TRBV28 to TRBJ2-7, with unresolved D. Germline CDR1 and CDR2: MDHEN and SYDVKM. Trimming took 3 bases from V and 3 from J, leaving 12 bases between them. The CDR3 length is 14 residues. The CDR3 sequence: CASSFGQVGYEQYF. CDR3 nucleotide sequence: TGTGCCAGCAGTTTTGGTCAGGTAGGCTACGAGCAGTACTTC.

On this clonotype: It may be a read error: a sequence one base away is much more abundant. In this CDR3 the conserved last residue, phenylalanine or tryptophan, is missing, so a read error is likely. V gene TRBV7-9 combines with J gene TRBJ2-1, with no clear D. The tail of the sequence fits TRBJ2-5 better, so the J call may be wrong. Germline-derived CDR1 and CDR2 are SEHNR and FQNEAQ (reference sequence). The CDR3 spans 14 residues. The CDR3 is CASSLELGEETQYC. The CDR3 bases are TGTGCCAGCAGCTTAGAGCTGGGTGAAGAGACCCAGTACTGC.

J is TRBJ2-5 and V is TRBV11-2; no definite D call. This CDR3 has 14 residues. Trimming shortened V by 5 bases and J by 0 bases, and 10 bases separated the two germline ends. Germline lookup yields CDR1 SGHAT and CDR2 FQNNGV. The CDR3 DNA is TGTGCCAGCAGCGTCTTAGCCTACCAAGAGACCCAGTACTTC. It is translated as CASSVLAYQETQYF.

The rearrangement joins TRBV7-3 to TRBJ1-6, with 8 bases matching TRBD1. Germline-derived CDR1 and CDR2 are SGHTA and FQGTGA. The ends lost 2 bases at V and 6 bases at J; junction bases unmatched: 3. CDR3 size: 15 residues. CDR3 sequence reads: CASSLEGQVNSPLHF. CDR3 sequence (DNA): TGTGCCAGCAGCTTAGAGGGACAGGTTAATTCACCCCTCCACTTT.

A few counts support this clonotype. The chain is built from TRBV10-2 and TRBJ2-3; D gene ambiguous. The CDR3 totals 13 residues. Between the trimmed V and J ends, which lost 3 bases and 1 base, there was a span of 5 bases. The V gene's germline CDR1 is WSHSY and CDR2 SAAADI. The CDR3 is CASSEVGTDTQYF. CDR3 DNA sequence: TGCGCCAGCAGTGAAGTTGGCACAGATACGCAGTATTTT.

This clonotype was detected only a few times. The chain has TRBV7-3 and TRBJ2-1, with 7 bases that match TRBD1. V shed 1 base and J 13 bases; nucleotides not matched to a gene: 7. The CDR3 is 13 amino acids. Germline V gene data show CDR1 as SGHTA and CDR2 as FQGTGA. CDR3 protein: CASSLNPDRDQFF. Here the CDR3 DNA reads TGTGCCAGCAGCTTAAACCCAGACAGGGACCAGTTCTTC.

The chain is built from TRBV12-3 or TRBV12-4 and TRBJ1-2, with no clear D. CDR3 length equals 13 residues. Trimming removed 1 base at V and 8 bases at J, with 11 bases between. CDR3 in DNA: TGTGCCAGCAGTTTAGTTATTGGGCAAGGCTACACCTTC. It translates to CASSLVIGQGYTF.

J is TRBJ2-7 and V is TRBV2; unclear D gene. The CDR3 consists of 17 residues. Deletions cut 2 bases from V and 7 bases from J, with 24 bases between. Germline V gene data show CDR1 as SNHLY and CDR2 as FYNNEI. In DNA, the CDR3 is TGTGCCAGCAGTGAATTTGACCTAACTGCGGCCGACACGGAGCAGTACTTC. This sequence encodes CASSEFDLTAADTEQYF.

V usage is TRBV11-2 and J usage is TRBJ2-3, with unresolved D. CDR3 length: 13 amino acids. Trimming took 8 bases from V and 0 from J, leaving 9 bases between them. Germline assignment: CDR1 SGHAT and CDR2 FQNNGV. CDR3 DNA sequence: TGTGCCAGCGGCCTAAGAAGCACAGATACGCAGTATTTT. Translated: CASGLRSTDTQYF.

This clonotype was detected ten times or more. V and J are TRBV20-1 and TRBJ2-7; TRBD2 matches 10 bases. CDR1 is DFQATT, CDR2 SNEGSKA, per germline (reference sequence). Losses at the gene ends were 6 bases for V and 6 bases for J; bases not matched to a gene: 11. The CDR3 contains 14 residues. Here the CDR3 DNA reads TGCAGTGCCCTGAAACGGAGCGGGAGGGCCGAGCAGTACTTC. Encoded protein: CSALKRSGRAEQYF.